The present T cell receptor beta chain was sequenced within a study of shared clonotypes between healthy human individuals. The overall study: The study used three CD4 naive, three CD4 memory, two CD8 naive and one CD8 memory plate per donor.

A note on this clone: Its specificity is not known.

The protocol was immunoSEQ multiplex PCR, while the TCRdb copy is restricted to in-frame clones and leaves out a portion. The table shows about 96,000 clones, with almost 70% occurring only once. Overall study findings and caveats: Roughly 5% was the fraction of naive CD4 clonotypes found shared across several donors. Relative to their counterparts shared across all four donors, non-shared clonotypes exhibited diminished generation probabilities.

The CDR3 has 16 amino acids. V was cut by 3 bases and J by 5 bases, with 18 bases left in between. CDR1 is SGDLS and CDR2 is YYNGEE in the germline V gene. J is TRBJ1-5 and V is TRBV9; D might be TRBD1 (6 bases). The sequence was collected from a man younger than 40 in good health. Sample: memory CD8+ T cells sorted from blood. Indicated subset: CD45RO+ cells pooled with CCR7-negative TemRA cells. The CDR3 nucleotides read TGTGCCAGCAGCGCAGAACAGGGAAAGCCTTATCAGCCCCAGCATTTT. Protein product: CASSAEQGKPYQPQHF.